This T cell receptor (beta chain) originates from a study of Ad26.COV2.S vaccination and SARS-CoV-2 variants. Study summary: Recipients of Ad26.COV2.S got it intramuscularly, once or twice 56 days apart. General study results and limits: Placebo recipients and vaccine recipients were similar in non-spike TCR breadth. Among vaccine recipients, spike-specific TCR breadth exceeded that of placebo recipients.

Treatment denoted: 15 to 20 received Ad26.COV2.S at low or high dose, single or two shots; roughly five received placebo; per-sample allocation not given. Samples analyzed were those drawn on day 63 after the first vaccine or placebo injection. As its vector, the vaccine had Ad26, which expressed Wuhan-strain SARS-CoV-2 spike. Looked up from germline, CDR1 is SGHVS and CDR2 is FQNEAQ. Trimming removed 3 bases from V and 0 bases from J, with 6 bases in between. The CDR3 is 13 amino acids. A word on this clone: The antigen is unknown.

Some clones are missing from TCRdb's copy, which holds only in-frame ones; the method was immunoSEQ multiplex PCR. This repertoire shows 350,000 to 500,000 clones, roughly 91% found once; its top ten account for about 4.1%. Source: peripheral blood, taken in a trial of Ad26.COV2.S vaccine versus placebo. This chain uses TRBV7-8 with TRBJ2-7, with unresolved D. The TCR was taken from a person aged 18-65 years who received the Ad26.COV2.S COVID-19 vaccine or a placebo. This CDR3 is CASSFASSYEQYF. The CDR3 DNA is TGTGCCAGCAGCTTCGCTAGCTCCTACGAGCAGTACTTC.